This T cell receptor (beta chain) came from a study of immune evolution from preneoplasia to lung adenocarcinoma (dated by TCRdb to the early 2020s). For the study in its entirety: The study used immune gene expression, TCR sequencing and multiplex immunofluorescence to profile the immune contexture of lung adenocarcinoma precursors and invasive adenocarcinoma. Resected precursor lesions (AAH, AIS, MIA) and invasive adenocarcinomas were each compared against paired morphologically normal lung tissue. A total of roughly 46 patients contributed TCR sequencing data. A total of roughly 51 patients with pulmonary nodules who underwent surgical resection were included in the overall cohort. It was reported in the study that 100 or so samples were used for TCR sequencing. Sample size was determined by specimen availability and not by a prior power calculation. POLYSOLVER was used to infer Class I HLA alleles from exome data, and LOHHLA was used to detect allele-specific HLA loss. The immune data were combined with whole exome sequencing and methylation data from the same cohort of nodules.

The CDR3, cysteine through phenylalanine, is 13 amino acids long. The retained sequence is limited to the CDR3, 39 bases, with the frame set at the first base. V and J lose 4 bases and 4 bases, and a span of 13 bases separates them. CDR1 and CDR2 are read off the germline V gene as SQVTM and ANQGSEA. This clone came up a few times. No cognate antigen has been identified for it. No base-level quality is on record; no much larger clone is a single base apart. The immunoSEQ hsTCRbeta Kit was used to sequence TCR beta CDR3 regions from DNA. Turning to the authors' computational methods: TCR sequencing data were analysed with the ImmunoSEQ Analyzer. T cell clonality was defined as 1 minus Pielou's evenness computed on productive rearrangements. To measure T cell diversity, the inverse Simpson index was applied to productive templates. T cell density was TCR beta template counts normalized to usable DNA, estimated by amplifying and sequencing housekeeping genes. Two-sided Kruskal-Wallis tests were used to compare TCR metrics across histologic stages. Sourced from immuneACCESS, this table was stored by TCRdb with only in-frame sequences that have V and J called. A share of the clones is absent; for the studies checked, an unresolved V gene accounts for under half, and the remainder has no known explanation. V and J calls and clone size follow that table, whereas D and trimming were derived from the DNA. A total of 4,500 to 5,500 clones appear in this sample, around 80% of them only once. The ten largest clones take up 8.2% of the sample.

Between the mid-2010s and the late 2010s, the patients underwent resection in either Japan or China. Two lung cancer pathologists independently reviewed H&E slides to confirm the histologic diagnosis of every case. FFPE tissue was used for DNA isolation with the AllPrep DNA/RNA FFPE Kit. On the study overall, not on this receptor specifically: Clonality was highest in normal lung, while later-stage lesions appeared to show lower clonality but higher T cell density and diversity. The highest top T cell clone frequencies were observed in normal lung, and a progressive decrease in top T cell clone frequencies appeared to occur from AAH through AIS, MIA and invasive adenocarcinoma. Because all patients came from Japan and China, whether the findings apply to Western populations was uncertain. The findings rested on association rather than direct causation, and larger cohorts with long-term follow-up and longitudinal biopsies were considered necessary.

The receptor's source is a donor at least 70 years old with lung adenocarcinoma. The chain is assembled from TRBV29-1 and TRBJ2-5, with a weak D call of TRBD2 (7 bases match). Sequences were obtained from FFPE adjacent normal lung tissue. The CDR3 is CSVGGGGPETQYF. The bases are TGCAGCGTTGGAGGGGGGGGCCCAGAGACCCAGTACTTC.